The next 30 T cell receptor beta chains were all read from a single sample in a study of a mutant IDH1 vaccine in newly diagnosed glioma. These receptors' antigens are unknown. Time point reported: week 47, end of study. Every single dose of the vaccine, 300 ug of mutant IDH1 20-mer peptide, came with topical imiquimod. Using immunoSEQ multiplex PCR, the repertoire was profiled, and TCRdb retains in-frame clones only, with some absent. Here the sample spans 60,000 to 70,000 clones, roughly four fifths being singletons. The source material was PBMCs, sampled from a glioma patient whose treatment included an IDH1 peptide vaccine. The receptors stem from a young man with glioma.

The sample holds a few counts of this clone. This chain links TRBV6-1 with TRBJ1-2; D is uncertain. This CDR3 spans 15 amino acids. Germline CDR1 is MNHNS and CDR2 is SASEGT. Trimming pared 2 bases from V and 7 bases from J, leaving 17 bases between. The CDR3 loop reads CASSEFNPWIRGYTF. The CDR3 nucleotides are TGTGCCAGCAGTGAATTTAACCCCTGGATCCGTGGCTACACCTTC.

The J gene is TRBJ1-2, the V gene TRBV6-4; possible D gene TRBD1, 5 bases. V was clipped by 7 bases and J by 2 bases, with 11 bases between them. Germline values: CDR1 MRHNA, CDR2 SNTAGT. The length of the CDR3 is 13 residues. Here the CDR3 DNA reads TGTGCCAGCACTCCACAGGAGAACTATGGCTACACCTTC. This codes for CASTPQENYGYTF.

The rearrangement links TRBV6-5 to TRBJ1-4; D ambiguous. The CDR3 is 12 residues long. CDR1 is MNHEY, CDR2 SVGAGI, per germline. The V end was cut by 5 bases, the J end by 12 bases, with 13 bases between. CDR3 sequence: CASSRSSKELFF. In DNA form, the CDR3 reads TGTGCCAGCAGTCGAAGTAGTAAAGAACTGTTTTTT.

V gene TRBV5-1 combines with J gene TRBJ1-2; D possibly corresponds to TRBD1 (6 bases). The V end was cut by 4 bases, the J end by 2 bases, with 15 bases between. The CDR3 has 15 amino acids. CDR1 SGHRS and CDR2 YFSETQ come from the germline V gene. The CDR3 nucleotides read TGCGCCAGCAGCCCGGACAGCCTAACCAACTATGGCTACACCTTC. Its translation: CASSPDSLTNYGYTF.

V and J are TRBV14 and TRBJ1-2; 7 bases match TRBD1. The V segment lost 6 bases and the J segment 4 bases; nucleotides outside the gene matches: 5. There are 13 residues in the CDR3. Germline loops: CDR1 SGHDN, CDR2 FVKESK. The CDR3 DNA sequence: TGTGCCAGCAGTCCACAGGGGACCTATGGCTACACCTTC. It encodes CASSPQGTYGYTF.

The chain links TRBV5-1 to TRBJ2-2; 12 nucleotides align to TRBD1. The CDR3 runs to 21 residues. J gave up 0 bases and V 2 bases, and 14 bases lay outside the gene matches. Germline assignment: CDR1 SGHRS and CDR2 YFSETQ. In DNA, the CDR3 is TGCGCCAGCAGCTTACTACCGGGACAGGGGGCCTCCCTCTCGAACACCGGGGAGCTGTTTTTT. It translates to CASSLLPGQGASLSNTGELFF.

This clone has a handful of counts. V usage is TRBV19 and J usage is TRBJ1-1; TRBD1 aligns across 7 bases. The CDR3 totals 15 residues. CDR1 LNHDA and CDR2 SQIVND come from the germline V gene (reference sequence). Trimming removed 4 bases from V and 6 bases from J; junction bases left unmatched: 11. CDR3 bases: TGTGCCAGTAGTAGTAGAAGACAGGGATTGGCTGAAGCTTTCTTT. Protein product: CASSSRRQGLAEAFF.

This chain links TRBV6-1 with TRBJ1-6, with 7 bases identical to TRBD1. V lost 7 bases to trimming and J lost 5 bases; unmatched junction nucleotides: 5. CDR1 and CDR2 from the germline V gene are MNHNS and SASEGT. CDR3 length: 14 residues. The CDR3 DNA reads TGTGCCAGCAAGACAGGGAATAATAATTCACCCCTCCACTTT. It specifies CASKTGNNNSPLHF.

This sequence joins TRBV10-1 and TRBJ2-1; 11 bases line up with TRBD1. Trimming cost V 3 bases and J 8 bases; bases outside gene matches: 3. This CDR3 comprises 14 residues. CDR1 is WNHNN, CDR2 SYGVQD, per germline (reference sequence). CDR3 region: CASSDTGQGDEQFF. The CDR3 nucleotides read TGCGCCAGCAGTGATACGGGACAGGGGGATGAGCAGTTCTTC.

The rearrangement joins TRBV23-1 to TRBJ1-1; D remains ambiguous. TRBV23-1 is given ORF status, its function remaining uncertain. Between the trimmed V and J ends, which lost 1 base and 3 bases, there was a span of 9 bases. This CDR3 is 14 amino acids long. The CDR3 loop reads CASSQFPRDTEAFF. CDR3 coding DNA: TGCGCCAGCAGTCAATTCCCCAGAGACACTGAAGCTTTCTTT.

The rearrangement uses TRBV18 and TRBJ2-1; D call uncertain. This CDR3 has 14 residues. Germline V gene data show CDR1 as KGHSH and CDR2 as LQKENI. V dropped 1 base and J dropped 5 bases, with 9 bases sitting between them. The CDR3 protein is CASSPRIRNNEQFF. For the CDR3, the DNA is TGTGCCAGCTCACCACGGATCAGAAACAATGAGCAGTTCTTC.

This chain uses TRBV18 with TRBJ2-6; D gene ambiguous. Trimming removed 3 bases from V and 1 base from J, with 7 bases in between. The CDR3 is made up of 15 amino acids. The germline V gene has CDR1 KGHSH and CDR2 LQKENI. The CDR3 reads CASSPAVSGANVLTF. CDR3 DNA sequence: TGTGCCAGCTCACCTGCAGTATCTGGGGCCAACGTCCTGACTTTC. Full variable domain (outside the CDR3, taken from reference TRBV18 and TRBJ2-6): NAGVMQNPRHLVRRRGQEARLRCSPMKGHSHVYWYRQLPEEGLKFMVYLQKENIIDESGMPKERFSAEFPKEGPSILRIQQVVRGDSAAYFCASSPAVSGANVLTFGAGSRLTVL.

V and J are TRBV5-8 and TRBJ1-1, with 7 bases lining up with TRBD1. The V gene end was trimmed by 4 bases and the J gene end by 3 bases; junction bases not matched to a gene: 6. The germline CDR1 and CDR2 sequences are SGHTS and YDEGEE. This CDR3 is built from 14 residues. The CDR3 is CASSLTGEYTEAFF. The CDR3 region has the DNA TGTGCCAGCAGCCTAACAGGGGAATACACTGAAGCTTTCTTT. The full variable domain, rest sourced from reference TRBV5-8 and TRBJ1-1, is EAGVTQSPTHLIKTRGQQATLRCSPISGHTSVYWYQQALGLGLQFLLWYDEGEERNRGNFPPRFSGRQFPNYSSELNVNALELEDSALYLCASSLTGEYTEAFFGQGTRLTVV.

This clone is a singleton in its sample. This chain connects TRBV4-2 to TRBJ2-2; tentative D call: TRBD2 (7 bases). V was shortened by 4 bases and J by 10 bases, with 22 bases between the two germline ends. The germline gives CDR1 LGHNA, CDR2 YNFKEQ. The CDR3 is 16 amino acids. CDR3 loop: CASSPRGADLHEELFF. For the CDR3, the DNA is TGTGCCAGCAGCCCACGGGGGGCCGACCTTCACGAGGAGCTGTTTTTT.

The count of this clone is one. The J gene is TRBJ1-2, the V gene TRBV18, with a tentative D call TRBD1 (5 bases). The germline V gene encodes CDR1 KGHSH and CDR2 LQKENI. Trimming pared 3 bases from V and 4 bases from J, leaving 21 bases between. The CDR3 runs to 17 residues. The DNA for the CDR3 is TGTGCCAGCTCACCTCGTCTGGACAAGGAAAGCTTCTATGGCTACACCTTC. As protein: CASSPRLDKESFYGYTF.

The chain carries TRBV30 and TRBJ1-1; possible D gene TRBD1, 5 bases. Germline CDR1 and CDR2: GTSNPN and SVGIG (reference sequence). The CDR3 covers 14 residues. Trimming removed 0 bases from V and 0 bases from J, with 8 bases in between. The CDR3 DNA reads as TGTGCCTGGAGTGTAGGCAGGGTGAACACTGAAGCTTTCTTT. This encodes CAWSVGRVNTEAFF. Full variable domain (missing parts from reference TRBV30 and TRBJ1-1): SQTIHQWPATLVQPVGSPLSLECTVEGTSNPNLYWYRQAAGRGLQLLFYSVGIGQISSEVPQNLSASRPQDRQFILSSKKLLLSDSGFYLCAWSVGRVNTEAFFGQGTRLTVV.

V usage is TRBV11-3 and J usage is TRBJ2-2; 12 nucleotides align to TRBD2. CDR1 is SGHNT, CDR2 YENEEA, per germline. The CDR3 length is 16 residues. The junction had 1 base not matched to a gene; V was cut back by 4 bases and J by 1 base. CDR3 in DNA: TGTGCCAGCAGCTCGGGACTAGCGGGGAACACCGGGGAGCTGTTTTTT. Its translation: CASSSGLAGNTGELFF.

This chain joins TRBV9 and TRBJ1-4, with unresolved D. Between the trimmed V and J ends, which lost 3 bases and 5 bases, there was a span of 14 bases. The CDR3 is 15 residues long. The germline V gene has CDR1 SGDLS and CDR2 YYNGEE. The DNA of the CDR3 is TGTGCCAGCAGCGGCCAGGCGAACCGGAATGAAAAACTGTTTTTT. As protein: CASSGQANRNEKLFF.

This chain joins TRBV27 and TRBJ1-5; no definite D call. Germline CDR1 reads MNHEY; CDR2 reads SMNVEV (reference sequence). V lost 7 bases to trimming and J lost 6 bases, with 13 bases between them. CDR3 length: 13 residues. This chain's CDR3 is CASTEGFGQPQHF. In DNA form, the CDR3 reads TGTGCCAGCACAGAAGGTTTTGGTCAGCCCCAGCATTTT.

This clone was detected only a few times. The rearrangement links TRBV27 to TRBJ2-2, with D possibly matching TRBD2 (5 bases). The germline V and J ends were trimmed by 2 bases and 7 bases, with 11 bases remaining between them. The CDR3 length is 14 residues. Looked up from germline, CDR1 is MNHEY and CDR2 is SMNVEV (reference sequence). The CDR3 sequence: CASSLEGKGGELFF. For the CDR3, the DNA is TGTGCCAGCAGTTTAGAGGGAAAGGGCGGGGAGCTGTTTTTT.

V usage is TRBV4-1 and J usage is TRBJ1-1; the D is unclear. Germline V gene sequence: CDR1 MGHRA, CDR2 YSYEKL. CDR3 length: 13 amino acids. V was shortened by 3 bases and J by 5 bases, with 10 bases between the two germline ends. The CDR3: CASSQAWETEAFF. The CDR3, as DNA: TGCGCCAGCAGCCAGGCCTGGGAAACTGAAGCTTTCTTT.

The genes are TRBV30 and TRBJ1-5; D is ambiguous. Trimming cost V 4 bases and J 2 bases, with 9 bases left between them. In germline, CDR1 is GTSNPN, CDR2 SVGIG (reference sequence). This CDR3 spans 13 amino acids. CDR3 protein: CAWTASGNQPQHF. The CDR3 nucleotides read TGTGCCTGGACTGCGTCTGGCAATCAGCCCCAGCATTTT.

The chain has TRBV29-1 and TRBJ1-2; D is possibly TRBD1 (6 bases). CDR3 size: 10 residues. V lost 7 bases to trimming and J lost 9 bases, with 12 bases between them. The germline gives CDR1 SQVTM, CDR2 ANQGSEA. Written as DNA, the CDR3 is TGCAGCGCCGAGGACAGTCGCTACACCTTC. It is translated as CSAEDSRYTF.

The chain links TRBV5-1 to TRBJ1-1, with a weak D call TRBD1 (6 bases). V lost 0 bases and J 7 bases, leaving 19 bases between the germline ends. This CDR3 contains 16 residues. Germline V gives CDR1 SGHRS, CDR2 YFSETQ. CDR3 DNA sequence: TGCGCCAGCAGCTTGGACCAACTACAGGGCCAAGGTGAAGCTTTCTTT. This encodes CASSLDQLQGQGEAFF.

The chain couples TRBV19 to TRBJ1-5; D remains ambiguous. This CDR3 has 15 amino acids. CDR1 and CDR2 (germline): LNHDA, SQIVND (reference sequence). V was clipped by 3 bases and J by 4 bases, with 13 bases between them. DNA of the CDR3: TGTGCCAGTAGTATGAACACCCTAGGTAATCAGCCCCAGCATTTT. Translated: CASSMNTLGNQPQHF. The full variable domain, with the rest looked up from reference TRBV19 and TRBJ1-5, is DGGITQSPKYLFRKEGQNVTLSCEQNLNHDAMYWYRQDPGQGLRLIYYSQIVNDFQKGDIAEGYSVSREKKESFPLTVTSAQKNPTAFYLCASSMNTLGNQPQHFGDGTRLSIL.

This clone was seen once. The chain uses TRBV2 and TRBJ2-3; 10 bases are shared with TRBD2. The ends lost 4 bases at V and 0 bases at J; junction bases unmatched: 7. The CDR3 has 17 residues. The germline V gene encodes CDR1 SNHLY and CDR2 FYNNEI. CDR3 nucleotide sequence: TGTGCCAGCAGTGTGGGTAGCGGGGGGCCAAGCACAGATACGCAGTATTTT. Translated: CASSVGSGGPSTDTQYF.

This rearrangement joins TRBV27 to TRBJ1-1; maybe TRBD1 (5 bases). V lost 6 bases to trimming and J lost 2 bases, with 16 bases between them. The germline V gene has CDR1 MNHEY and CDR2 SMNVEV (reference sequence). This CDR3 has 15 residues. The CDR3 loop reads CASSSGTKGNTEAFF. DNA of the CDR3: TGTGCCAGCAGCTCAGGGACGAAGGGAAACACTGAAGCTTTCTTT.

The chain carries TRBV7-8 and TRBJ1-2; D unresolved. Germline CDR1 and CDR2: SGHVS and FQNEAQ. CDR3 length: 14 residues. V was cut by 5 bases and J by 8 bases, with 18 bases left in between. The CDR3 nucleotides are TGTGCCAGCAGCACAGCCGGGTCCGTAGACGGCTACACCTTC. It encodes CASSTAGSVDGYTF.

The CDR3 is CASSIFLIGANVLTF. For the CDR3, the DNA is TGTGCCAGTAGTATCTTCCTGATAGGGGCCAACGTCCTGACTTTC. The chain links TRBV19 to TRBJ2-6, with no clear D. Trimming removed 3 bases at V and 4 bases at J, with 10 bases between. The V gene's germline CDR1 is LNHDA and CDR2 SQIVND (reference sequence). This CDR3 has 15 amino acids.

This chain joins TRBV6-1 and TRBJ2-7; 8 bases agree with TRBD1. The CDR3 is made up of 15 amino acids. The germline V gene encodes CDR1 MNHNS and CDR2 SASEGT. Trimming at V came to 2 bases and at J to 3 bases, leaving 6 bases not matched to a gene. The CDR3 DNA reads TGTGCCAGCAGTGAATGGGGACAGGAATACTACGAGCAGTACTTC. This codes for CASSEWGQEYYEQYF.